Listed here are 25 T cell receptor beta chains from one sample, sequenced in a study of sequential checkpoint blockade in melanoma. This sample's treatment: randomized to nivolumab then ipilimumab (arm A) or the reverse (arm B). Using immunoSEQ multiplex PCR, the repertoire was profiled, and TCRdb retains in-frame clones only, with some absent. The sample lists several thousand clones; 23% were seen once. Sequences were derived from tumor tissue (inferred from file names), sampled from a patient given nivolumab and ipilimumab in sequence. All receptors come from a human donor with melanoma.

This clone was found a few times. The V call is TRBV6-8, the J call TRBJ1-3; 7 bases fit TRBD1. With V trimmed by 0 bases and J by 14 bases, 7 bases remained unmatched. In germline, CDR1 is MNHGY, CDR2 SAAAGT. This CDR3 comprises 13 residues. CDR3 sequence: CASSYSVPGQLYF. For the CDR3, the DNA is TGTGCCAGCAGTTACTCGGTCCCGGGACAGCTATATTTT.

The rearrangement joins TRBV6-8 to TRBJ1-1, with D uncertain. Germline V gene lookup returns CDR1 MNHGY and CDR2 SAAAGT. V was cut by 2 bases and J by 1 base, with 8 bases left in between. The CDR3 is 14 amino acids. CDR3 sequence reads: CASSYGRQNTEAFF. DNA for the CDR3: TGTGCCAGCAGTTACGGGCGACAGAACACTGAAGCTTTCTTT.

This clone was found many times. The V call is TRBV11-3, the J call TRBJ2-1; 8 nucleotides match TRBD2. The CDR3 extends over 16 amino acids. Germline values: CDR1 SGHNT, CDR2 YENEEA. J lost 1 base, V lost 6 bases, and 8 bases had no gene match. CDR3 protein: CASRREGSKSYNEQFF. The CDR3 DNA is TGTGCCAGCAGACGGGAGGGCAGTAAATCCTACAATGAGCAGTTCTTC.

This clone was seen repeatedly, ten times or more. The chain joins TRBV9 to TRBJ2-5; D remains unclear. V dropped 4 bases and J dropped 1 base, with 14 bases sitting between them. CDR1 is SGDLS, CDR2 YYNGEE, per germline. This CDR3 has 15 amino acids. Here the CDR3 reads CASSFSGPGQETQYF. In nucleotides, the CDR3 is TGTGCCAGCAGCTTTTCTGGGCCCGGCCAAGAGACCCAGTACTTC.

By sample fraction, this clone is medium-sized. The gene calls are TRBV25-1 and TRBJ1-3; D gene ambiguous. This CDR3 is 14 amino acids long. The V end was cut by 6 bases, the J end by 0 bases, with 9 bases between. Germline CDR1 and CDR2: MGHDK and SYGVNS. CDR3 amino acids: CASSKVGSGNTIYF. CDR3 nucleotides: TGTGCCAGCAGCAAGGTGGGCTCTGGAAACACCATATATTTT. The whole variable domain, remainder taken from reference TRBV25-1 and TRBJ1-3, is EADIYQTPRYLVIGTGKKITLECSQTMGHDKMYWYQQDPGMELHLIHYSYGVNSTEKGDLSSESTVSRIRTEHFPLTLESARPSHTSQYLCASSKVGSGNTIYFGEGSWLTVV.

This clone has more than one count but fewer than ten. The rearrangement uses TRBV6-8 and TRBJ2-4, with D uncertain. The CDR3 contains 16 residues. Germline V gives CDR1 MNHGY, CDR2 SAAAGT. V dropped 2 bases and J dropped 5 bases, with 16 bases sitting between them. Here the CDR3 DNA reads TGTGCCAGCAGTTACCATATCGCGGCTCGCGAAAACATTCAGTACTTC. This gives the protein CASSYHIAARENIQYF.

The gene calls are TRBV19 and TRBJ1-2, with 7 bases matching TRBD1. With V trimmed by 7 bases and J by 4 bases, 12 bases remained unmatched. The CDR3 has 15 residues. Germline-derived CDR1 and CDR2 are LNHDA and SQIVND (reference sequence). The CDR3 bases are TGTGCCAGTACCACTCCGGGACAGTCTATCTATGGCTACACCTTC. It yields the protein CASTTPGQSIYGYTF.

The chain's CDR3 is CASSQRTGSEAFF. Here the CDR3 DNA reads TGCGCCAGCAGCCAGCGGACAGGGTCTGAAGCTTTCTTT. The rearrangement uses TRBV4-1 and TRBJ1-1; 8 bases are a match to TRBD1. Per the germline V gene, CDR1 is MGHRA and CDR2 is YSYEKL. With 3 bases clipped from V and 6 bases from J, the junction kept 3 bases outside the gene matches. This CDR3 region has 13 residues.

This chain uses TRBV19 with TRBJ2-1; D possibly corresponds to TRBD2 (5 bases). V was cut by 4 bases and J by 2 bases, with 12 bases left in between. The CDR3 length is 15 residues. The germline V gene has CDR1 LNHDA and CDR2 SQIVND (reference sequence). The CDR3 loop reads CASSTTSITYNEQFF. The CDR3 DNA is TGTGCCAGTAGTACCACTAGTATTACCTACAATGAGCAGTTCTTC.

This sequence joins TRBV19 and TRBJ2-5, with 8 bases fitting TRBD2. CDR3 length: 17 residues. Trimming took 1 base from V and 2 from J; bases not matched to a gene: 9. Germline V gene sequence: CDR1 LNHDA, CDR2 SQIVND (reference sequence). As DNA, the CDR3 is TGTGCCAGTAGTATAGTACCTAGCGGGTACCTGCAAGAGACCCAGTACTTC. Its protein product is CASSIVPSGYLQETQYF.

This clone is classed as hyperexpanded. J is TRBJ1-5 and V is TRBV28, with a possible D match to TRBD1 (5 bases). Germline CDR1 reads MDHEN; CDR2 reads SYDVKM. The CDR3 sequence is 15 residues long. V was cut by 3 bases and J by 6 bases, with 15 bases left in between. In DNA form, the CDR3 reads TGTGCCAGCAGTTTGGGCGCAGGGTTAACTCAGCCCCAGCATTTT. This translates into CASSLGAGLTQPQHF. Filled out from reference TRBV28 and TRBJ1-5, the complete variable domain reads DVKVTQSSRYLVKRTGEKVFLECVQDMDHENMFWYRQDPGLGLRLIYFSYDVKMKEKGDIPEGYSVSREKKERFSLILESASTNQTSMYLCASSLGAGLTQPQHFGDGTRLSIL.

This clone was seen a handful of times. This chain joins TRBV11-3 and TRBJ2-2, with D perhaps matching TRBD2 (5 bases). The germline V gene encodes CDR1 SGHNT and CDR2 YENEEA. The CDR3 consists of 15 residues. V shed 1 base and J shed 6 bases, with 12 bases lying between them. The CDR3 loop reads CASSLGGFLAGELFF. The CDR3, as DNA: TGTGCCAGCAGCTTAGGCGGGTTTCTCGCCGGGGAGCTGTTTTTT. Together with reference TRBV11-3 and TRBJ2-2, the CDR3 gives the full variable domain: EAGVVQSPRYKIIEKKQPVAFWCNPISGHNTLYWYLQNLGQGPELLIRYENEEAVDDSQLPKDRFSAERLKGVDSTLKIQPAELGDSAVYLCASSLGGFLAGELFFGEGSRLTVL.

This chain uses TRBV14 with TRBJ2-7; D gene unclear. The germline gives CDR1 SGHDN, CDR2 FVKESK. The CDR3 runs to 15 residues. V lost 0 bases, J lost 3 bases, and 12 bases lay in between. CDR3 region: CASSQDNGLFYEQYV. DNA for the CDR3: TGTGCCAGCAGCCAAGATAATGGGCTTTTCTACGAGCAGTACGTC.

In this sample, this clone turned up a few times. J is TRBJ2-1 and V is TRBV11-3, with 9 nucleotides matching TRBD2. Germline CDR1 SGHNT, CDR2 YENEEA. CDR3 length: 15 amino acids. The V segment lost 5 bases and the J segment 5 bases; nucleotides outside the gene matches: 7. The CDR3 spells CASSISGTSNNEQFF. The CDR3, as DNA: TGTGCCAGCAGCATCTCCGGGACTAGCAACAATGAGCAGTTCTTC.

The chain links TRBV28 to TRBJ2-3; the D gene is possibly TRBD2 (5 bases). Germline assignment: CDR1 MDHEN and CDR2 SYDVKM. V was pared by 8 bases and J by 0 bases, with 15 bases between. This CDR3 region has 15 residues. The CDR3 DNA reads TGTGCCAGCTCCGGAGGCCGGGCAAGCACAGATACGCAGTATTTT. It codes for CASSGGRASTDTQYF.

This clone is labeled medium-sized. V is TRBV19 and J is TRBJ1-2, with D maybe TRBD1 (6 bases). Trimming left V 3 bases short and J 3 bases short, with 17 bases between. The CDR3 is 16 residues long. Germline lookup yields CDR1 LNHDA and CDR2 SQIVND (reference sequence). The CDR3, as DNA: TGTGCCAGTAGTATTTTAGTAGGGGGGCGCTACTATGGCTACACCTTC. Translating it yields CASSILVGGRYYGYTF.

This clone was recorded a few times. The gene calls are TRBV6-8 and TRBJ1-2; the match to TRBD1 covers 7 bases. CDR1 is MNHGY, CDR2 SAAAGT, per germline. Trimming removed 0 bases from V and 7 bases from J; junction bases left unmatched: 8. This CDR3 contains 15 residues. CDR3 in amino acids: CASSYSIGTESGYTF. CDR3 DNA sequence: TGTGCCAGCAGTTACTCGATTGGGACAGAAAGTGGCTACACCTTC.

The chain employs TRBV18 and TRBJ2-2; TRBD2 is a possible D gene (6 bases). Trimming stripped 3 bases from V and 4 bases from J, with 18 bases between. The CDR3 has 17 residues. Looked up from germline, CDR1 is KGHSH and CDR2 is LQKENI. The CDR3 loop reads CASSPFGLAGSTGELFF. The CDR3, as DNA: TGTGCCAGCTCACCTTTCGGGTTGGCGGGGTCCACCGGGGAGCTGTTTTTT.

The chain employs TRBV1 and TRBJ2-1. TRBV1 is noted as a pseudogene. This CDR3 comprises 13 residues. The CDR3 is CASSQHDYNEQFF. DNA of the CDR3: TGCGCCAGCAGCCAACACGACTACAATGAGCAGTTCTTC.

This clone has more than one count but fewer than ten. The J gene is TRBJ2-5, the V gene TRBV6-8; 7 bases align to TRBD1. Germline V CDR1 and CDR2: MNHGY, SAAAGT. There are 15 residues in the CDR3. V shed 2 bases and J 2 bases; nucleotides not matched to a gene: 5. The CDR3 here is CASSYGQAKQETQYF. The CDR3 region has the DNA TGTGCCAGCAGTTACGGACAGGCGAAGCAAGAGACCCAGTACTTC.

By share, this clone ranks as medium-sized. Additional DNA sequences in this sample encode the identical CDR3. The rearrangement links TRBV11-3 to TRBJ1-5; D perhaps matches TRBD1 (5 bases). There are 14 residues in the CDR3. Between the trimmed V and J ends, which lost 3 bases and 4 bases, there was a span of 10 bases. Germline CDR1 is SGHNT and CDR2 is YENEEA. The CDR3 reads CASSLGPSNQPQHF. The CDR3 bases are TGTGCCAGCAGCTTGGGGCCATCAAATCAGCCCCAGCATTTT.

In this sample, this clone turned up a few times. This chain links TRBV12-5 with TRBJ2-3, with 10 bases that match TRBD2. CDR1 and CDR2 from the germline V gene are LGHNT and FRNRAP. This CDR3 comprises 15 residues. CDR3 in amino acids: CASTSTSGFLDTQYF. DNA of the CDR3: TGTGCCAGCACCTCGACTAGCGGGTTCTTAGATACGCAGTATTTT. The whole variable domain, filled in from reference TRBV12-5 and TRBJ2-3, reads DARVTQTPRHKVTEMGQEVTMRCQPILGHNTVFWYRQTMMQGLELLAYFRNRAPLDDSGMPKDRFSAEMPDATLATLKIQPSEPRDSAVYFCASTSTSGFLDTQYFGPGTRLTVL.

This clone was seen ten or more times. The chain employs TRBV6-8 and TRBJ1-2, with 7 bases identical to TRBD1. The CDR3 has 12 residues. Trimming cost V 1 base and J 13 bases; bases outside gene matches: 6. Looked up from germline, CDR1 is MNHGY and CDR2 is SAAAGT. CDR3 amino acids: CASSYFGQDATF. As DNA, the CDR3 is TGTGCCAGCAGTTACTTTGGACAGGATGCCACCTTC.

The sample holds a few counts of this clone. The chain employs TRBV30 and TRBJ1-2; weak D call: TRBD1 (5 bases). The CDR3 is made up of 12 amino acids. The germline V gene has CDR1 GTSNPN and CDR2 SVGIG (reference sequence). V lost 2 bases and J lost 6, with 10 bases in between. CDR3 residues: CAWSFGTDGYTF. Here the CDR3 DNA reads TGTGCCTGGAGTTTCGGGACGGATGGCTACACCTTC.

This clone was seen a few times. This chain uses TRBV6-8 with TRBJ1-5; 10 bases are shared with TRBD1. Germline CDR1 reads MNHGY; CDR2 reads SAAAGT. The CDR3 length is 16 residues. The V and J ends lost 5 bases and 5 bases, in that order; junction bases with no gene match: 9. CDR3 loop: CASSESRQGAYQPQHF. CDR3 DNA sequence: TGTGCCAGCAGTGAGTCAAGACAGGGGGCCTATCAGCCCCAGCATTTT.